The TCR beta chain under discussion was sequenced for a study of neurological immune-mediated disorders. V lost 3 bases and J lost 1, with 19 bases in between. The CDR3 spans 17 residues. Germline V gene lookup returns CDR1 DFQATT and CDR2 SNEGSKA (reference sequence). TCRdb used MiXCR to reprocess the 5' RACE reads, holding one entry per CDR3 protein. The sample carries roughly 60,000 distinct CDR3 sequences, around 10% recorded once. This clonotype was recorded many times. This chain joins TRBV20-1 and TRBJ2-4; D is undetermined. Sequencing input: PBMCs. This clonotype was obtained from a man between 60 and 75 years old in good health. The DNA of the CDR3 is TGCAGTGCTAGGGGCAGGAGCGATTTGGGGGCCAAAAACATTCAGTACTTC. It translates to CSARGRSDLGAKNIQYF.